A single sample is the source of the 8 T cell receptor beta chains below, sequenced in a study of identical twins. TCRdb ran MiXCR on the 5' RACE reads and lists one entry per CDR3 protein. The sample has 450,000 or so distinct CDR3 sequences; about 14% are singletons. The same sample was also studied in work on yellow fever vaccine responses in identical twins.

The material sequenced was CD4+ T cells sorted from blood. The origin of the receptors is a woman aged 18 to 35 in good health.

This clonotype was seen a few times. The chain is built from TRBV11-1 and TRBJ2-2, with TRBD1 matching 9 bases. CDR3 length: 14 residues. Germline trimming cut 5 bases from V and 8 bases from J; bases unmatched to any gene: 6. Germline V gene sequence: CDR1 SGHAT, CDR2 FQDESV (reference sequence). Written as DNA, the CDR3 is TGTGCCAGCAGCCACCGACAGGGGGAAGGGGAGCTGTTTTTT. Its protein product is CASSHRQGEGELFF. The whole variable domain, remainder taken from reference TRBV11-1 and TRBJ2-2, is EAEVAQSPRYKITEKSQAVAFWCDPISGHATLYWYRQILGQGPELLVQFQDESVVDDSQLPKDRFSAERLKGVDSTLKIQPAELGDSAMYLCASSHRQGEGELFFGEGSRLTVL.

This clonotype came up a few times. V and J are TRBV9 and TRBJ2-7; D not resolved. The V and J ends lost 3 bases and 0 bases respectively, with 7 bases between them. The germline V gene encodes CDR1 SGDLS and CDR2 YYNGEE. The CDR3 runs to 13 residues. CDR3 sequence reads: CASSATPSYEQYF. The DNA for the CDR3 is TGTGCCAGCAGCGCGACACCCTCCTACGAGCAGTACTTC.

This clonotype has more than one count but fewer than ten. This chain connects TRBV28 to TRBJ1-5; D is ambiguous. The germline V and J ends were trimmed by 7 bases and 0 bases, with 7 bases remaining between them. Germline lookup yields CDR1 MDHEN and CDR2 SYDVKM. This CDR3 contains 13 residues. The CDR3 DNA sequence: TGTGCCAGCAACGAGAATAGCAATCAGCCCCAGCATTTT. Protein product: CASNENSNQPQHF. Variable domain in full (rest from reference TRBV28 and TRBJ1-5): DVKVTQSSRYLVKRTGEKVFLECVQDMDHENMFWYRQDPGLGLRLIYFSYDVKMKEKGDIPEGYSVSREKKERFSLILESASTNQTSMYLCASNENSNQPQHFGDGTRLSIL.

V and J are TRBV6-5 and TRBJ1-6; no firm D call. V was pared by 2 bases and J by 8 bases, with 10 bases between. This CDR3 is 14 amino acids long. Germline assignment: CDR1 MNHEY and CDR2 SVGAGI. The CDR3 bases are TGTGCCAGCAGTTACCCCCGGAGTGATTCACCCCTCCACTTT. It yields the protein CASSYPRSDSPLHF.

Only a few counts were recorded for this clonotype. The rearrangement links TRBV20-1 to TRBJ2-7; tentative D call: TRBD1 (5 bases). Germline CDR1 reads DFQATT; CDR2 reads SNEGSKA (reference sequence). This CDR3 spans 12 amino acids. V was clipped by 6 bases and J by 2 bases, with 11 bases between them. The CDR3 protein is CSAGHFPYEQYF. The CDR3 DNA sequence: TGCAGTGCCGGACACTTTCCCTACGAGCAGTACTTC.

The chain uses TRBV12-3 or TRBV12-4 and TRBJ1-2; 7 bases line up with TRBD1. V trimming: 2 bases; J trimming: 4 bases; junction bases outside the gene matches: 4. The CDR3 extends over 14 amino acids. Here the CDR3 reads CASSLIGGGYGYTF. The CDR3 region has the DNA TGTGCCAGCAGTTTAATAGGGGGCGGCTATGGCTACACCTTC.

In this sample, this clonotype turned up a few times. A read error is possible here, since a much larger clone lies one base away. The chain combines TRBV7-2 with TRBJ2-7; no clear D gene. V shed 5 bases and J shed 1 base, with 9 bases lying between them. Germline V lookup: CDR1 SGHTA, CDR2 FQGNSA. The CDR3 consists of 13 residues. The chain's CDR3 is CASSKSRSYEQYF. The CDR3 DNA is TGTGCCAGCAGCAAGAGCCGTTCCTACGAGCAGTACTTC.

This clonotype was seen more than once but under ten times. The chain uses TRBV6-1 and TRBJ1-2, with D unclear. V shed 8 bases and J shed 7 bases, with 17 bases lying between them. The CDR3 loop spans 13 amino acids. Germline-derived CDR1 and CDR2 are MNHNS and SASEGT. The CDR3 loop is CASGQASRAGYTF. The CDR3 region has the DNA TGTGCCAGCGGTCAGGCGTCTAGAGCTGGCTACACCTTC.